The 10 T cell receptor beta chains reported below all come from one sample, sequenced in a study of Ad26.COV2.S vaccination and SARS-CoV-2 variants. Treatment described: about 20 received Ad26.COV2.S at low or high dose, single or two shots; five or six received placebo; per-sample allocation not given. All samples were drawn on day 63, counting from the first vaccine or placebo injection. Method: immunoSEQ multiplex PCR; TCRdb's copy keeps in-frame clones and lacks some. The sample has over 400,000 clones, 85% to 90% seen once. The sample was peripheral blood, taken in a trial of Ad26.COV2.S vaccine versus placebo. These receptors were taken from a person between 18 and 60 years old who received the Ad26.COV2.S COVID-19 vaccine or a placebo.

This sequence joins TRBV7-6 and TRBJ2-3; a possible D gene is TRBD2 (6 bases). The CDR3 length is 16 residues. Trimming left V 1 base short and J 0 bases short, with 11 bases between. The germline V gene has CDR1 SGHVS and CDR2 FNYEAQ. DNA of the CDR3: TGTGCCAGCAGCTTAGGCAGAAGCGGGAGCACAGATACGCAGTATTTT. The encoded protein is CASSLGRSGSTDTQYF.

V is TRBV3-1 (or the pseudogene TRBV3-2) and J is TRBJ1-6; TRBD1 might be the D (6 bases). With 5 bases removed from V and 7 bases from J, the gap between germline ends came to 21 bases. The germline CDR1 and CDR2 sequences are LGHDT and YNNKEL (reference sequence). There are 17 residues in the CDR3. CDR3 protein: CASSWGGIWLGNSPLHF. Here the CDR3 DNA reads TGTGCCAGCAGCTGGGGGGGCATCTGGCTGGGAAATTCACCCCTCCACTTT.

The rearrangement joins TRBV23-1 to TRBJ2-7; no clear D. TRBV23-1 is annotated as an ORF whose role is uncertain. This CDR3 is built from 20 residues. Trimming took off 4 bases at V and 4 bases at J, with 32 bases between the two ends. CDR3 amino acids: CASSLPTASACRPSIYEQYV. For the CDR3, the DNA is TGCGCCAGCAGTCTCCCCACAGCTTCGGCATGTCGACCTAGTATTTACGAGCAGTACGTC.

This chain joins TRBV15 and TRBJ1-4; D not certain. V dropped 4 bases and J dropped 9 bases, with 15 bases sitting between them. The CDR3 loop spans 14 amino acids. Germline CDR1 LNHNV, CDR2 YYDKDF (reference sequence). The CDR3 bases are TGTGCCACCAGCACCCGGGCCCTCGGGAAAAAACTGTTTTTT. This translates into CATSTRALGKKLFF.

This chain joins TRBV12-3 or TRBV12-4 and TRBJ2-1; the D is unclear. The CDR3 spans 12 residues. V was pared by 5 bases and J by 11 bases, with 13 bases between. The CDR3 sequence: CASSAPDAQQFF. In nucleotides, the CDR3 is TGTGCCAGCAGTGCACCGGACGCCCAGCAGTTCTTC.

The chain has TRBV20-1 and TRBJ2-1; D remains ambiguous. This CDR3 region has 11 residues. From germline, CDR1 is DFQATT and CDR2 SNEGSKA (reference sequence). V was pared by 6 bases and J by 6 bases, with 9 bases between. Here the CDR3 reads CSAYRTNEQFF. CDR3 coding DNA: TGCAGTGCGTACAGAACCAATGAGCAGTTCTTC.

The chain has TRBV5-6 and TRBJ2-3; TRBD2 might be the D (5 bases). Per the germline V gene, CDR1 is SGHDT and CDR2 is YYEEEE. CDR3 length: 12 amino acids. V was trimmed by 3 bases and J by 9 bases, leaving 11 bases between them. CDR3 protein: CASSSREWTQYF. CDR3 nucleotide sequence: TGTGCCAGCAGCTCGAGGGAGTGGACGCAGTATTTT.

This sequence joins TRBV5-1 and TRBJ1-2; D uncertain. Germline V gene lookup returns CDR1 SGHRS and CDR2 YFSETQ. V dropped 1 base and J dropped 4 bases, with 5 bases sitting between them. CDR3 length: 12 amino acids. CDR3 sequence reads: CASSLPSYGYTF. The CDR3 DNA reads as TGCGCCAGCAGCTTGCCTTCCTATGGCTACACCTTC.

This rearrangement joins TRBV12-3 or TRBV12-4 to TRBJ1-6, with a tentative D call TRBD1 (5 bases). The CDR3 is made up of 13 amino acids. V shed 4 bases and J shed 10 bases, with 11 bases lying between them. CDR3 residues: CASSWGRESPLHF. CDR3 nucleotide sequence: TGTGCCAGCAGTTGGGGGAGAGAGTCACCCCTCCACTTT.

This clone was detected only once. The chain links TRBV5-4 to TRBJ2-7, with TRBD1 matching 10 bases. With V trimmed by 4 bases and J by 2 bases, 3 bases remained unmatched. Germline values: CDR1 SGHNT, CDR2 YYREEE (reference sequence). The CDR3 spans 14 residues. The CDR3 protein is CASSRDRGPYEQYV. The CDR3 DNA reads as TGTGCCAGCAGCCGGGACAGGGGTCCCTACGAGCAGTACGTC.